The 17 T cell receptor beta chains below come from one sample, sequenced in a study of blood T cells in healthy people across ages. The authors ran a second PCR of 7 to 11 cycles using a sample-barcoded 5' primer and a J-beta primer mix. TCRdb re-called the 5' RACE reads through MiXCR, storing one row per CDR3 protein. The sample carries fewer than 1.5 million distinct CDR3 sequences, about 43% recorded once. The sample was blood. These receptors were taken from a woman aged 18-29 years in good health.

The count of this clonotype is one. The chain recombines TRBV28 with TRBJ1-2; weak D call: TRBD1 (6 bases). Trimming pared 5 bases from V and 6 bases from J, leaving 19 bases between. Germline assignment: CDR1 MDHEN and CDR2 SYDVKM. The CDR3 contains 15 residues. The CDR3 region is CASSPYDRPLNGYTF. DNA of the CDR3: TGTGCCAGCAGTCCATATGACAGGCCTCTGAATGGCTACACCTTC.

V usage is TRBV5-1 and J usage is TRBJ2-1; D remains unclear. CDR1 is SGHRS and CDR2 is YFSETQ in the germline V gene. Trimming stripped 1 base from V and 4 bases from J, with 9 bases between. This CDR3 has 14 residues. The DNA for the CDR3 is TGCGCCAGCAGCTTGCGTCAGAGATACAATGAGCAGTTCTTC. It is translated as CASSLRQRYNEQFF.

This clonotype came up many times. The V call is TRBV12-3 or TRBV12-4, the J call TRBJ2-5, with 8 bases fitting TRBD1. J gave up 4 bases and V 3 bases, and 7 bases lay outside the gene matches. This CDR3 is 15 amino acids long. The CDR3 nucleotides are TGTGCCAGCAGTTTGGATGGACAGGGTCCAGAGACCCAGTACTTC. As protein: CASSLDGQGPETQYF.

The gene calls are TRBV6-5 and TRBJ1-1; D not certain. V was cut by 6 bases and J by 6 bases, with 14 bases left in between. The CDR3 runs to 13 residues. Germline CDR1 MNHEY, CDR2 SVGAGI. CDR3 DNA: TGTGCCAGCAGCTTTGGGAGAGGGCCTGAAGCTTTCTTT. Translating it yields CASSFGRGPEAFF.

J is TRBJ2-3 and V is TRBV7-9; D is unclear. The CDR3 loop spans 12 amino acids. Trimming shortened V by 2 bases and J by 12 bases, and 12 bases separated the two germline ends. Germline V gives CDR1 SEHNR, CDR2 FQNEAQ (reference sequence). The CDR3 nucleotides read TGTGCCAGCAGCTTAATCAGCAGCCGACAGTATTTT. The encoded protein is CASSLISSRQYF.

This clonotype was observed a few times. The rearrangement links TRBV15 to TRBJ2-2; perhaps TRBD1 as D (5 bases). The CDR3 runs to 15 residues. The ends were cut back, 8 bases at V and 6 bases at J, with 19 bases in the middle. Per germline, CDR1 LNHNV and CDR2 YYDKDF (reference sequence). This CDR3 reads CATGRGRVVPGELFF. The CDR3 DNA sequence: TGTGCCACCGGCCGTGGCAGGGTCGTCCCCGGGGAGCTGTTTTTT.

This clonotype was found a few times. The junction and the germline gene differ at one end; a read error may be behind it. The rearrangement uses TRBV5-1 and TRBJ2-5; D is ambiguous. Germline V gives CDR1 SGHRS, CDR2 YFSETQ. This CDR3 spans 13 amino acids. CDR3 protein: CAGSPDPQETQYF. CDR3 nucleotides: TGCGCCGGCAGCCCGGACCCCCAAGAGACCCAGTACTTC. The full variable domain, in which reference TRBV5-1 and TRBJ2-5 provide the parts outside the CDR3, is KAGVTQTPRYLIKTRGQQVTLSCSPISGHRSVSWYQQTPGQGLQFLFEYFSETQRNKGNFPGRFSGRQFSNSRSEMNVSTLELGDSALYLCAGSPDPQETQYFGPGTRLLVL.

This clonotype was seen a handful of times. The J gene is TRBJ2-1, the V gene TRBV12-5, with D perhaps given as TRBD1 or TRBD2 (5 bases each). CDR3 length equals 13 residues. Germline V gene sequence: CDR1 LGHNT, CDR2 FRNRAP. The CDR3, as DNA: TGTGCAACCGGGACCAATTACGTCGATGAGCAGTTCTTC. It specifies CATGTNYVDEQFF.

This chain joins TRBV28 and TRBJ2-6; no firm D call. Per germline, CDR1 MDHEN and CDR2 SYDVKM. This CDR3 contains 14 residues. The V end lost 7 bases, the J end lost 0 bases, and 7 bases lay between the germline ends. The chain's CDR3 is CASISPSGANVLTF. The CDR3 region has the DNA TGTGCCAGCATCAGTCCCTCTGGGGCCAACGTCCTGACTTTC.

This clonotype has just a few counts. The chain has TRBV29-1 and TRBJ2-3; 9 nucleotides line up with TRBD1. CDR1 and CDR2 (germline): SQVTM, ANQGSEA. After removal of 1 base from V and 4 bases from J, the junction contained 6 bases not matched to a gene. The CDR3 contains 15 residues. CDR3 nucleotides: TGCAGCGTTGAAGGCGACAGGGGGAACCCAGATACGCAGTATTTT. Protein sequence: CSVEGDRGNPDTQYF.

V usage is TRBV11-2 and J usage is TRBJ1-1; D remains unclear. This CDR3 spans 12 amino acids. The germline V gene encodes CDR1 SGHAT and CDR2 FQNNGV. The ends were cut back, 2 bases at V and 9 bases at J, with 10 bases in the middle. The CDR3 reads CASSLYAGKAFF. The DNA for the CDR3 is TGTGCCAGCAGCTTATATGCGGGAAAAGCTTTCTTT.

This clonotype turned up a few times. This rearrangement joins TRBV12-3 or TRBV12-4 to TRBJ2-7; D remains unclear. V was clipped by 1 base and J by 2 bases, with 12 bases between them. The CDR3 extends over 15 amino acids. The chain's CDR3 is CASSLGRPAAYEQYF. As DNA, the CDR3 is TGTGCCAGCAGTTTAGGTCGGCCTGCCGCCTACGAGCAGTACTTC.

The chain uses TRBV6-1 and TRBJ1-5; 8 nucleotides match TRBD1. The germline gives CDR1 MNHNS, CDR2 SASEGT. V lost 5 bases and J lost 3; bases outside the gene matches: 9. The CDR3 is 16 residues long. DNA of the CDR3: TGTGCCAGCAGTAAACAGGGGGGGGCCGTCAATCAGCCCCAGCATTTT. Translation gives CASSKQGGAVNQPQHF.

The chain couples TRBV10-2 to TRBJ2-7; D is perhaps TRBD1 (5 bases). V was cut by 10 bases and J by 3 bases, with 13 bases left in between. This CDR3 has 12 residues. Germline-derived CDR1 and CDR2 are WSHSY and SAAADI. DNA of the CDR3: TGCGCCATCCGTTTCCAGGGCTACGAGCAGTACTTC. Translating it yields CAIRFQGYEQYF.

This clonotype turned up a few times. This chain connects TRBV3-1 to TRBJ2-1; D is possibly TRBD2 (6 bases). Germline V gene data show CDR1 as LGHDT and CDR2 as YNNKEL (reference sequence). Deletions cut 1 base from V and 0 bases from J, with 10 bases between. This CDR3 has 16 residues. CDR3 coding DNA: TGTGCCAGCAGCCAAGCCCGGGGAGGCTCCTACAATGAGCAGTTCTTC. This sequence encodes CASSQARGGSYNEQFF.

The chain uses TRBV29-1 and TRBJ1-2; 7 nucleotides align to TRBD1. Looked up from germline, CDR1 is SQVTM and CDR2 is ANQGSEA. The V and J ends lost 2 bases and 6 bases, in that order; junction bases with no gene match: 9. The CDR3 loop spans 14 amino acids. The CDR3 coding sequence is TGCAGCGTTGAAATGACAGGGTGGGAGCATGGCTACACCTTC. Translating it yields CSVEMTGWEHGYTF. Full variable domain (rest looked up from reference TRBV29-1 and TRBJ1-2): SAVISQKPSRDICQRGTSLTIQCQVDSQVTMMFWYRQQPGQSLTLIATANQGSEATYESGFVIDKFPISRPNLTFSTLTVSNMSPEDSSIYLCSVEMTGWEHGYTFGSGTRLTVV.

The rearrangement uses TRBV4-1 and TRBJ2-5, with D uncertain. Trimming left V 2 bases short and J 2 bases short, with 9 bases between. CDR3 size: 14 residues. The germline gives CDR1 MGHRA, CDR2 YSYEKL. CDR3 in DNA: TGCGCCAGCAGCCAACAGCCTATACAAGAGACCCAGTACTTC. The encoded protein is CASSQQPIQETQYF.